One sample yielded the 12 T cell receptor beta chains listed below, sequenced in a study of T-cell reconstitution after alpha-beta-depleted transplantation in children listed by TCRdb under 2016. The method behind the library was PCR. TCRdb names Illumina HiSeq 2500 as the instrument used. TCR libraries were prepared with molecular barcoding, using unique molecular identifiers to normalize TCRbeta repertoire quantification. TCRdb took the public reads, trimmed them with fastp at Q25, ran MiXCR for clone calling and kept in-frame beta chains. Rows merge per CDR3 protein into single entries with the most common DNA and genes. The sample includes a few hundred thousand distinct CDR3 sequences, with 13% observed a single time. The ten top clones hold about 3.9% of the sample. This sample comprised PBMCs, obtained from the stem cell graft. The receptors were gathered from a human donor who donated a stem cell graft to a child with Fanconi anemia.

This clonotype has only a few counts. This chain joins TRBV5-4 and TRBJ1-2; tentative D call: TRBD1 (6 bases). The germline V gene has CDR1 SGHNT and CDR2 YYREEE (reference sequence). Deletions cut 0 bases from V and 4 bases from J, with 10 bases between. There are 14 residues in the CDR3. CDR3 protein: CASSLGQAFYGYTF. For the CDR3, the DNA is TGTGCCAGCAGCTTGGGACAGGCCTTCTATGGCTACACCTTC.

This clonotype was seen a few times. The V and J genes are TRBV7-9 and TRBJ2-5; D call uncertain. The CDR3 length is 15 residues. Germline V gene lookup returns CDR1 SEHNR and CDR2 FQNEAQ (reference sequence). With 3 bases removed from V and 1 base from J, the gap between germline ends came to 12 bases. The CDR3 reads CASSFLGLVQETQYF. In DNA, the CDR3 is TGTGCCAGCAGCTTTTTGGGTCTAGTCCAAGAGACCCAGTACTTC.

This clonotype was found a few times. This chain connects TRBV12-5 to TRBJ2-7; perhaps D is TRBD1 or TRBD2 (5 bases each). With 9 bases removed from V and 3 bases from J, the gap between germline ends came to 15 bases. The CDR3 covers 13 residues. CDR1 is LGHNT and CDR2 is FRNRAP in the germline V gene. The CDR3 reads CASLRQGRYEQYF. The CDR3 DNA follows: TGTGCTAGCCTCCGTCAGGGACGCTACGAGCAGTACTTC. Looking up the rest from reference TRBV12-5 and TRBJ2-7 gives the full variable domain: DARVTQTPRHKVTEMGQEVTMRCQPILGHNTVFWYRQTMMQGLELLAYFRNRAPLDDSGMPKDRFSAEMPDATLATLKIQPSEPRDSAVYFCASLRQGRYEQYFGPGTRLTVT.

This chain connects TRBV5-1 to TRBJ1-3; TRBD1 matches 10 bases. Germline V gene data show CDR1 as SGHRS and CDR2 as YFSETQ. The CDR3 has 18 residues. V was pared by 1 base and J by 4 bases, with 11 bases of the junction left unmatched. CDR3 residues: CASSLLDRGQKGGNTIYF. The CDR3 DNA is TGCGCCAGCAGCTTGTTAGACAGGGGGCAGAAAGGCGGAAACACCATATATTTT. The full variable domain, completed using reference TRBV5-1 and TRBJ1-3, is KAGVTQTPRYLIKTRGQQVTLSCSPISGHRSVSWYQQTPGQGLQFLFEYFSETQRNKGNFPGRFSGRQFSNSRSEMNVSTLELGDSALYLCASSLLDRGQKGGNTIYFGEGSWLTVV.

This sequence joins TRBV30 and TRBJ2-1; 8 bases agree with TRBD2. CDR3 length: 13 amino acids. With V trimmed by 7 bases and J by 1 base, 3 bases remained unmatched. The germline V gene has CDR1 GTSNPN and CDR2 SVGIG (reference sequence). CDR3 in amino acids: CAYIAGSYNEQFF. DNA of the CDR3: TGTGCCTATATAGCGGGGTCCTACAATGAGCAGTTCTTC.

This clonotype was recorded many times. The chain recombines TRBV28 with TRBJ1-4; D may be TRBD1 (5 bases). Trimming stripped 1 base from V and 4 bases from J, with 13 bases between. This CDR3 is built from 16 residues. Germline assignment: CDR1 MDHEN and CDR2 SYDVKM. CDR3 DNA: TGTGCCAGCAGTTTATCCGGGGAGGGGAATAATGAAAAACTGTTTTTT. Translation: CASSLSGEGNNEKLFF.

V is TRBV28 and J is TRBJ1-1; D gene uncertain. V was cut by 6 bases and J by 6 bases, with 20 bases left in between. This CDR3 is built from 15 residues. Germline lookup yields CDR1 MDHEN and CDR2 SYDVKM. The CDR3 DNA reads as TGTGCCAGCAGCCCCCCCCAACGAGTAGGACCTGAAGCTTTCTTT. Translating it yields CASSPPQRVGPEAFF.

This clonotype was counted at least ten times. The V and J genes are TRBV9 and TRBJ2-2; no reliable D call. The V gene lost 1 base and the J gene lost 3 bases, with 4 bases spanning the gap. Germline CDR1 is SGDLS and CDR2 is YYNGEE. The CDR3 sequence is 13 residues long. The CDR3 bases are TGTGCCAGCAGCGTAACATACACCGGGGAGCTGTTTTTT. Translated: CASSVTYTGELFF.

This clonotype has at least ten counts. This chain links TRBV5-1 with TRBJ2-2, with TRBD1 matching 7 bases. Unmatched junction bases numbered 6, after V lost 0 bases and J lost 7 bases. This CDR3 is 15 amino acids long. In germline, CDR1 is SGHRS, CDR2 YFSETQ. CDR3 coding DNA: TGCGCCAGCAGCTTGGACAACAGGGGTAGCGGGGAGCTGTTTTTT. Its protein is CASSLDNRGSGELFF.

In its sample, this clonotype was seen a few times. The chain is built from TRBV18 and TRBJ1-1; TRBD1 matches at 9 bases. J gave up 5 bases and V 1 base, and 5 bases lay outside the gene matches. The CDR3 totals 15 residues. Germline values: CDR1 KGHSH, CDR2 LQKENI. The CDR3 DNA follows: TGTGCCAGCTCACCACAACAGGGGGCTAAAACTGAAGCTTTCTTT. This translates into CASSPQQGAKTEAFF.

There are a few counts of this clonotype. The V gene is TRBV2, the J gene TRBJ2-7, with unresolved D. With 3 bases removed from V and 9 bases from J, the gap between germline ends came to 15 bases. Germline V gene data show CDR1 as SNHLY and CDR2 as FYNNEI. CDR3 size: 13 residues. The CDR3 spells CASSDPATSGQYF. The CDR3 nucleotides read TGTGCCAGCAGTGACCCGGCAACCTCAGGGCAGTACTTC.

The J gene is TRBJ2-3, the V gene TRBV15; D remains ambiguous. V was clipped by 0 bases and J by 6 bases, with 7 bases between them. Germline lookup yields CDR1 LNHNV and CDR2 YYDKDF (reference sequence). The CDR3 covers 13 residues. The CDR3, as DNA: TGTGCCACCAGCAGAGATTTGGGGGATACGCAGTATTTT. This codes for CATSRDLGDTQYF. The full variable domain, its missing parts supplied by reference TRBV15 and TRBJ2-3, is DAMVIQNPRYQVTQFGKPVTLSCSQTLNHNVMYWYQQKSSQAPKLLFHYYDKDFNNEADTPDNFQSRRPNTSFCFLDIRSPGLGDTAMYLCATSRDLGDTQYFGPGTRLTVL.